This record looks at one T cell receptor beta chain sequence and its context. No antigen is known for it. For the second PCR, which ran for about 7 to 11 cycles, a sample-barcoded 5' primer and a J-beta primer mix were used. Each CDR3 protein is one row after TCRdb ran MiXCR on the 5' RACE reads. Of 600,000 to 800,000 distinct CDR3 sequences listed, more than 20% are singletons. This entry comes from a study of blood T cells in healthy people across ages. Study background: About one barcoded beta molecule per two T cells came from capture by template switching. The study's findings and limits: Donor CMV infection status was unknown, possibly confounding age-related changes in expanded clonotypes.

Germline values: CDR1 LNHDA, CDR2 SQIVND (reference sequence). The CDR3 is made up of 14 amino acids. Isolation of PBMCs gave at least 6.5 million cells per sample. The chain has TRBV19 and TRBJ2-1; tentatively, D is TRBD1 (6 bases). The J call may be in error: the DNA end matches TRBJ2-5 better. Sequencing input: blood. The source is an older man in good health. The CDR3 is CASSLTGHKGTQYF. CDR3 nucleotide sequence: TGTGCCAGTTCCCTCACGGGACACAAAGGGACCCAGTACTTC.